The clone carrying this T cell receptor beta chain appeared once. This specimen belongs to a study of cytomegalovirus exposure and HLA in healthy donors. PCR employed 60 Vbeta and 13 Jbeta primers. The protocol was immunoSEQ multiplex PCR, while the TCRdb copy is restricted to in-frame clones and leaves out a portion. Among around 100,000 clones listed, 60% to 85% were seen once. The sequenced sample was PBMCs. The sequence was collected from a man in his fifties or sixties in good health and CMV-seropositive.

The CDR3 bases are TGTGCCAGCAGCAGAGGACAAGGCTCCTACAATGAGCAGTTCTTC. Amino acids: CASSRGQGSYNEQFF. The chain uses TRBV5-6 and TRBJ2-1; the D gene is possibly TRBD1 (5 bases). With 4 bases removed from V and 0 bases from J, the gap between germline ends came to 11 bases. Germline V lookup: CDR1 SGHDT, CDR2 YYEEEE. This CDR3 is 15 amino acids long.